This T cell receptor (beta chain) was profiled in a study of blood T cell repertoires in COVID-19. The CDR3 spans 14 residues. J was trimmed by 6 bases and V by 6 bases; bases with no gene match: 7. CDR1 and CDR2 from the germline V gene are SGHTA and FQGTGA. Clones were sequenced by immunoSEQ multiplex PCR, and TCRdb holds only the in-frame ones, with some missing. Here the sample spans fewer than 130,000 clones, about 75% being singletons. The chain links TRBV7-3 to TRBJ2-2, with 7 bases aligning to TRBD1. Sequenced: peripheral blood. The source is a man aged 80 or over with acute or convalescent COVID-19. CDR3 loop: CASRRDRDAGELFF. The CDR3 DNA sequence: TGTGCCAGCAGGAGAGACAGGGACGCCGGGGAGCTGTTTTTT.